Listed here is a single TCR beta chain. The antigen is unknown. The entry originates in a study of beta chain features in type 1 diabetes. All of the isolated RNA was reverse transcribed, so expressed TCRB transcripts were sequenced. Around 3.57 million reads was the average for naive, central memory and regulatory T cell samples. Only in-frame clones appear in the TCRdb table, and some are missing; sequencing was by immunoSEQ multiplex PCR. The sample lists some 700,000 clones, around an eighth occurring once. A CD45RO/CCR7/CD25/CD127/CD95/CD27 panel sorted naive, central memory, regulatory and stem cell-like memory CD4+ cells. Study-level results: All four CD4+ subsets of Type 1 diabetes patients contained TCRB CDR3s that were moderately but significantly shorter.

The CDR3 sequence is 13 residues long. V dropped 3 bases and J dropped 2 bases, with 8 bases sitting between them. From germline, CDR1 is SEHNR and CDR2 FQNEAQ (reference sequence). This chain connects TRBV7-9 to TRBJ2-7; D remains ambiguous. Material: naive CD4+ T cells from blood. The sequence derives from a man between 18 and 29 years old with type 1 diabetes. The CDR3 DNA sequence: TGTGCCAGCAGCTTTAACAGTCCCTACGAGCAGTACTTC. It codes for CASSFNSPYEQYF. Drawing the rest from reference TRBV7-9 and TRBJ2-7, the complete variable domain is DTGVSQNPRHKITKRGQNVTFRCDPISEHNRLYWYRQTLGQGPEFLTYFQNEAQLEKSRLLSDRFSAERPKGSFSTLEIQRTEQGDSAMYLCASSFNSPYEQYFGPGTRLTVT.